This T cell receptor (beta chain) was identified during a study of blood T cell repertoires in COVID-19. The overall study: Whether acute or convalescent, the COVID-19 samples came from the United States, Italy and Spain.

Sequenced by immunoSEQ multiplex PCR; TCRdb stores in-frame clones only, minus some. This sample carries tens of thousands of clones, about 88% of them seen once, and the ten largest clones take roughly 40%. The germline V gene encodes CDR1 WSHSY and CDR2 SAAADI. The CDR3 has 13 amino acids. V was pared by 8 bases and J by 4 bases, with 15 bases between. J is TRBJ2-7 and V is TRBV10-2, with a possible D match to TRBD2 (5 bases). The sample comprised peripheral blood. The sequence was obtained from a woman aged 55-69 years with COVID-19, enrolled during active disease. CDR3 sequence reads: CASGGEIGYEQYF. The CDR3 DNA reads as TGCGCCAGCGGAGGAGAAATTGGGTACGAGCAGTACTTC.